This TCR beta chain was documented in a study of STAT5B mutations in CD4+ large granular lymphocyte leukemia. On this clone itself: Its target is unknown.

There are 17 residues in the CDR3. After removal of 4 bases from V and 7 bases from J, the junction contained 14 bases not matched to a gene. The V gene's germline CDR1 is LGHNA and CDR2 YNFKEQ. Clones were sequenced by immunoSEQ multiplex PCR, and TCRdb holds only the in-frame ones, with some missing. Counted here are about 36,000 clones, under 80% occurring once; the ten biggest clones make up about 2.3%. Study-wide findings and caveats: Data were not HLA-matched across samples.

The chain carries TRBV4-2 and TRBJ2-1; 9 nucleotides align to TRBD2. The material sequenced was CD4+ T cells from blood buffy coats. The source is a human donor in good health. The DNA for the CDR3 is TGTGCCAGCAGCCCCGCAGCCCTACTAGCGGGCGTGAATGAGCAGTTCTTC. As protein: CASSPAALLAGVNEQFF.